Below are 26 T cell receptor beta chains sequenced from a single sample in a study of blood T cell repertoires in COVID-19. The assay was immunoSEQ multiplex PCR, and TCRdb's table has in-frame clones only and misses some. The sample consists of around 300,000 clones, around 85% of them appearing once. Sequencing used peripheral blood. The source of these receptors is a woman aged 25 to 45 who had recovered from COVID-19.

This chain connects TRBV7-2 to TRBJ2-1; the match to TRBD2 covers 11 bases. The CDR3 is 15 residues long. Germline assignment: CDR1 SGHTA and CDR2 FQGNSA. V gave up 4 bases and J gave up 6 bases; unmatched junction bases: 5. The CDR3 protein is CASSWASGGPNEQFF. CDR3 coding DNA: TGTGCCAGCAGCTGGGCTAGCGGGGGGCCCAATGAGCAGTTCTTC.

The chain uses TRBV3-1 (or the pseudogene TRBV3-2) and TRBJ1-6; the match to TRBD1 covers 8 bases. The V gene's germline CDR1 is LGHDT and CDR2 YNNKEL (reference sequence). J was trimmed by 7 bases and V by 1 base; bases with no gene match: 6. CDR3 length: 16 amino acids. DNA for the CDR3: TGTGCCAGCAGCCAAGTGGGCGGACAGGGAAATTCACCCCTCCACTTT. Protein product: CASSQVGGQGNSPLHF.

The gene calls are TRBV28 and TRBJ1-2; tentatively, D is TRBD1 (5 bases). The CDR3 has 14 residues. Trimming took 5 bases from V and 0 from J, leaving 10 bases between them. Germline CDR1 and CDR2: MDHEN and SYDVKM. The CDR3 DNA reads as TGTGCCAGCAGTCCCGGGGGGACTAACTATGGCTACACCTTC. Translating gives CASSPGGTNYGYTF.

The chain has TRBV19 and TRBJ1-5; possibly TRBD1 for D (5 bases). Germline V gene data show CDR1 as LNHDA and CDR2 as SQIVND (reference sequence). Trimming stripped 7 bases from V and 1 base from J, with 17 bases between. This CDR3 is built from 16 residues. In DNA form, the CDR3 reads TGTGCCAGTACCTTACAGGACGGATTAAGCAATCAGCCCCAGCATTTT. Translated: CASTLQDGLSNQPQHF.

V and J are TRBV28 and TRBJ1-1; perhaps TRBD1 as D (5 bases). Germline-derived CDR1 and CDR2 are MDHEN and SYDVKM. The CDR3 runs 13 residues. V lost 5 bases and J lost 4, with 11 bases in between. This CDR3 reads CASSLAGFTEAFF. The CDR3 DNA is TGTGCCAGCAGTCTGGCAGGGTTCACTGAAGCTTTCTTT.

This chain links TRBV6-5 with TRBJ2-4; 8 nucleotides align to TRBD1. The trim removed 3 bases at V and 7 bases at J, leaving 5 bases unmatched. The germline V gene has CDR1 MNHEY and CDR2 SVGAGI. The CDR3 runs 14 residues. CDR3 in amino acids: CASSYGQGGNIQYF. CDR3 DNA: TGTGCCAGCAGTTATGGACAGGGTGGGAACATTCAGTACTTC.

This clone appeared a single time. The chain employs TRBV4-1 and TRBJ2-2, with unresolved D. The CDR3 totals 15 residues. Germline loops: CDR1 MGHRA, CDR2 YSYEKL. Deletions cut 5 bases from V and 0 bases from J, with 10 bases between. CDR3 DNA: TGCGCCAGCAGCTTATCCTCCGCGAACACCGGGGAGCTGTTTTTT. Encoded protein: CASSLSSANTGELFF.

The J gene is TRBJ1-1, the V gene TRBV6-5, with D unclear. Trimming took off 8 bases at V and 1 base at J, with 5 bases between the two ends. The CDR3 length is 11 residues. CDR1 is MNHEY and CDR2 is SVGAGI in the germline V gene. CDR3 DNA sequence: TGTGCCAGCTACAAGAACACTGAAGCTTTCTTT. Translated: CASYKNTEAFF.

This clone was counted a few times. The CDR3 sequence: CASSLTGHQTYEQYF. The CDR3 nucleotides are TGCGCCAGCAGCCTCACGGGACACCAGACCTACGAGCAGTACTTC. The rearrangement joins TRBV5-1 to TRBJ2-7, with D possibly being TRBD1 (6 bases). This CDR3 region has 15 residues. Trimming shortened V by 4 bases and J by 2 bases, and 16 bases separated the two germline ends. Germline-derived CDR1 and CDR2 are SGHRS and YFSETQ. Full variable domain (remainder filled in from reference TRBV5-1 and TRBJ2-7): KAGVTQTPRYLIKTRGQQVTLSCSPISGHRSVSWYQQTPGQGLQFLFEYFSETQRNKGNFPGRFSGRQFSNSRSEMNVSTLELGDSALYLCASSLTGHQTYEQYFGPGTRLTVT.

This rearrangement joins TRBV5-4 to TRBJ2-6; the match to TRBD2 covers 7 bases. In germline, CDR1 is SGHNT, CDR2 YYREEE (reference sequence). The V segment lost 0 bases and the J segment 4 bases; nucleotides outside the gene matches: 7. The CDR3 extends over 17 amino acids. The CDR3 DNA is TGTGCCAGCAGCTTGGGGGGCGGGAGAACCGGGGCCAACGTCCTGACTTTC. Its protein is CASSLGGGRTGANVLTF.

The chain recombines TRBV5-1 with TRBJ2-3; TRBD2 agrees at 13 bases. The trim removed 4 bases at V and 8 bases at J, leaving 10 bases unmatched. Germline assignment: CDR1 SGHRS and CDR2 YFSETQ. The CDR3 runs 16 residues. CDR3 region: CASSEGLAGVVVTQYF. The CDR3 DNA is TGCGCCAGCAGCGAAGGACTAGCGGGAGTGGTTGTTACGCAGTATTTT.

The V and J genes are TRBV6-5 and TRBJ1-1; 7 bases fit TRBD1. Losses at the gene ends were 5 bases for V and 1 base for J; bases not matched to a gene: 4. Germline V gene lookup returns CDR1 MNHEY and CDR2 SVGAGI. This CDR3 contains 14 residues. CDR3 residues: CASSINRGNTEAFF. The CDR3 DNA reads TGTGCCAGCAGTATCAACAGGGGGAACACTGAAGCTTTCTTT.

The chain is built from TRBV5-1 and TRBJ1-2; perhaps TRBD1 as D (6 bases). Germline-derived CDR1 and CDR2 are SGHRS and YFSETQ. The V end lost 3 bases, the J end lost 4 bases, and 13 bases lay between the germline ends. CDR3 length equals 14 residues. The CDR3 region is CASSWGQASYGYTF. The CDR3 DNA reads as TGCGCCAGCAGCTGGGGGCAGGCCAGCTATGGCTACACCTTC.

The rearrangement links TRBV11-1 to TRBJ1-2; D is possibly TRBD1 (5 bases). The CDR3 contains 14 residues. Germline CDR1 is SGHAT and CDR2 is FQDESV (reference sequence). Trimming took 5 bases from V and 2 from J, leaving 12 bases between them. CDR3 region: CASSQDSFNYGYTF. The DNA of the CDR3 is TGTGCCAGCAGCCAAGACAGTTTCAACTATGGCTACACCTTC.

The CDR3 is CASSYDPGSGYTF. The CDR3 region has the DNA TGTGCCAGCAGCTACGACCCAGGAAGCGGCTACACCTTC. The chain links TRBV7-9 to TRBJ1-2, with D unclear. Germline V gives CDR1 SEHNR, CDR2 FQNEAQ (reference sequence). Trimming shortened V by 4 bases and J by 8 bases, and 14 bases separated the two germline ends. The length of the CDR3 is 13 residues.

This clone was seen just once. The chain has TRBV6-1 and TRBJ1-4, with D possibly matching TRBD1 (5 bases). The germline V and J ends were trimmed by 6 bases and 3 bases, with 11 bases remaining between them. The CDR3 runs 14 residues. From germline, CDR1 is MNHNS and CDR2 SASEGT. CDR3 DNA sequence: TGTGCCAGCAGCCGACAGTCGTCTAATGAAAAACTGTTTTTT. This translates into CASSRQSSNEKLFF.

This chain links TRBV14 with TRBJ2-7, with D possibly being TRBD1 (7 bases). The CDR3 contains 16 residues. Germline V gives CDR1 SGHDN, CDR2 FVKESK. V was cut by 4 bases and J by 2 bases, with 18 bases left in between. CDR3 DNA: TGTGCCAGCAGCCCCTTAGGAGGGGACAGCACCTACGAGCAGTACTTC. Encoded protein: CASSPLGGDSTYEQYF.

This clone was counted a few times. This chain joins TRBV5-1 and TRBJ2-7, with 7 bases identical to TRBD1. J was trimmed by 4 bases and V by 4 bases; bases with no gene match: 11. CDR3 length equals 15 residues. The germline V gene has CDR1 SGHRS and CDR2 YFSETQ. The DNA for the CDR3 is TGCGCCAGCAGCCGCGAAGGGACAGCAAATTACGAGCAGTACTTC. Encoded protein: CASSREGTANYEQYF.

This clone was picked up one time. The rearrangement links TRBV12-3 or TRBV12-4 to TRBJ1-1; tentative D call: TRBD1 (5 bases). The length of the CDR3 is 12 residues. Deletions cut 6 bases from V and 5 bases from J, with 10 bases between. The DNA of the CDR3 is TGTGCCAGCAGACCCGGGGGGACTGAAGCTTTCTTT. Amino acids: CASRPGGTEAFF.

This clone was counted between two and nine times. This chain joins TRBV2 and TRBJ2-1; D possibly corresponds to TRBD1 (5 bases). This CDR3 comprises 13 residues. Germline CDR1 is SNHLY and CDR2 is FYNNEI. Trimming left V 4 bases short and J 6 bases short, with 10 bases between. Here the CDR3 reads CASSAARVNEQFF. CDR3 nucleotides: TGTGCCAGCAGTGCGGCCAGGGTCAATGAGCAGTTCTTC.

The rearrangement links TRBV5-6 to TRBJ2-7; 7 bases align to TRBD1. V shed 4 bases, J shed 8 bases, and the junction held 12 bases outside the gene matches. This CDR3 region has 14 residues. From germline, CDR1 is SGHDT and CDR2 YYEEEE. CDR3: CASSTYRDSVKQYF. DNA for the CDR3: TGTGCCAGCAGCACGTACCGGGACAGCGTGAAGCAGTACTTC.

This clone was seen more than once but under ten times. The chain couples TRBV7-2 to TRBJ2-3; 14 bases are a match to TRBD2. The CDR3 is 15 amino acids. Germline assignment: CDR1 SGHTA and CDR2 FQGNSA. The ends lost 5 bases at V and 7 bases at J; junction bases unmatched: 5. The CDR3 loop is CASSHGTSGSYTQYF. The CDR3, as DNA: TGTGCCAGCAGCCACGGGACTAGCGGGAGCTATACGCAGTATTTT.

This chain connects TRBV7-2 to TRBJ2-1; 8 positions agree with TRBD2. Unmatched junction bases numbered 11, after V lost 8 bases and J lost 2 bases. The germline V gene has CDR1 SGHTA and CDR2 FQGNSA. CDR3 length: 16 residues. The CDR3 DNA reads TGTGCCAGCGATACCTTAGCGGGACTTCCCTACAATGAGCAGTTCTTC. It yields the protein CASDTLAGLPYNEQFF.

In its sample, this clone was seen a few times. This sequence joins TRBV19 and TRBJ1-5; 8 nucleotides align to TRBD1. The V gene end was trimmed by 3 bases and the J gene end by 7 bases; junction bases not matched to a gene: 11. The CDR3 spans 16 residues. The germline V gene encodes CDR1 LNHDA and CDR2 SQIVND (reference sequence). Here the CDR3 reads CASSIQGAGGRQPQHF. Written as DNA, the CDR3 is TGTGCCAGTAGTATCCAGGGGGCTGGGGGGCGGCAGCCCCAGCATTTT.

This chain links TRBV7-8 with TRBJ1-1, with 7 bases matching TRBD1. CDR3 length equals 15 residues. The V segment lost 5 bases and the J segment 4 bases; nucleotides outside the gene matches: 10. CDR1 is SGHVS and CDR2 is FQNEAQ in the germline V gene. The CDR3 coding sequence is TGTGCCAGCAGCCCAGGACAGGTTGGGGGCACTGAAGCTTTCTTT. It specifies CASSPGQVGGTEAFF.

This sequence joins TRBV3-1 (or the pseudogene TRBV3-2) and TRBJ2-7; the D gene is possibly TRBD1 (5 bases). V lost 3 bases and J lost 5, with 14 bases in between. The CDR3 runs to 14 residues. Germline loops: CDR1 LGHDT, CDR2 YNNKEL (reference sequence). DNA for the CDR3: TGTGCCAGCAGCCAGAGATCACAGGTCAACGAGCAGTACTTC. As protein: CASSQRSQVNEQYF.